The rows below give T cell receptor beta chains drawn from one sample of a study of T cell repertoires in cytomegalovirus infection. TCRdb fed the reads into MiXCR, producing one record per CDR3 protein. In the table there are hundreds of thousands of distinct CDR3 sequences, around a sixth of which are singletons. Sequences were obtained from PBMCs. The receptor source for this set is a human donor in good health (CMV status not recorded). Some clones in this sample may be carry-over from other donors' samples. CDR3s include the opening cysteine and the closing phenylalanine or tryptophan.

j_gene	v_gene	len	CDR3aa
TRBJ2-5	TRBV7-2	15	CASSLRTVTVGTQYF
TRBJ1-6	TRBV20-1	14	CSARDLGQHSPLHF
TRBJ2-7	TRBV7-3	15	CASSFLPGGGDEQYF
TRBJ1-2	TRBV5-6	14	CASSLGSRTYGYTF
TRBJ2-7	TRBV20-1	15	CSARIMGARGFGQYF
TRBJ2-7	TRBV7-2	14	CASSRRTASYEQYF
TRBJ1-1	TRBV20-1	15	CSARDRTRGATEAFF
TRBJ2-7	TRBV7-2	14	CASSLAYAGYEQYF
TRBJ1-1	TRBV4-3	13	CASSLEISTEAFF
TRBJ2-7	TRBV6-1	15	CASRGDRTGSYEQYF
TRBJ2-7	TRBV7-8	15	CASSLELQGRNEQYF
TRBJ2-3	TRBV5-1	13	CASRALSTDTQYF
TRBJ1-5	TRBV6-1	14	CASTSTQGQQPQHF
TRBJ2-7	TRBV12-3/TRBV12-4	13	CASAKASTYEQYF
TRBJ2-5	TRBV24-1	13	CATDTGGGETQYF
TRBJ1-2	TRBV7-9	15	CASSLGQGGNYGYTF
TRBJ2-5	TRBV2	14	CASSGGASGETQYF
TRBJ1-6	TRBV28	13	CAIEGARGSPLHF
TRBJ2-7	TRBV7-8	12	CASSEQGWEQYF
TRBJ2-1	TRBV7-9	15	CASSPPGTGANEQFF
TRBJ2-4	TRBV12-3/TRBV12-4	13	CASSETGLNIQYF
TRBJ2-1	TRBV19	19	CASSMEGIAGAGSYNEQFF
TRBJ2-1	TRBV5-1	13	CASSWQPPDKQFF
TRBJ2-7	TRBV6-5	13	CASSGLTAYEQYF
TRBJ2-7	TRBV10-3	16	CAISDTTAGKPYEQYF
TRBJ2-5	TRBV5-4	16	CASSTGLAGVQETQYF
TRBJ1-6	TRBV12-3/TRBV12-4	15	CASSLFGQGESPLHF
TRBJ2-5	TRBV2	15	CASGSATGRQETQYF
TRBJ2-2	TRBV6-5	14	CATTTALITGELFF
TRBJ1-4	TRBV4-1	15	CASSQDPGVDEKLFF
TRBJ2-1	TRBV5-4	18	CASSLVPLAGGTNNEQFF
TRBJ2-7	TRBV28	14	CASSPGTRAYEQYF
TRBJ1-3	TRBV3-1	14	CASSHPKLGRTIYF
TRBJ2-5	TRBV7-2	15	CASSSMVGAWETQYF
TRBJ2-6	TRBV7-8	17	CASSPTSGLSGANVLTF
TRBJ1-1	TRBV7-2	15	CASSPTGFGGTEAFF
TRBJ1-1	TRBV28	15	CASSFQSRGNTEAFF
TRBJ2-5	TRBV20-1	15	CSARDRQGTAETQYF
TRBJ2-7	TRBV6-5	15	CASSQNGQGRYEQYF
TRBJ1-4	TRBV6-5	16	CASSYSGRPGNEKLFF
TRBJ2-3	TRBV19	18	CASSPLRGLPRDTDTQYF
TRBJ2-1	TRBV20-1	14	CSAREQRGGKEQFF
TRBJ2-4	TRBV28	15	CASSGGLEAKNIQYF
TRBJ1-2	TRBV7-2	15	CASSAPGQGLYGYTF
TRBJ2-3	TRBV6-1	15	CASNLHSGDTDTQYF
TRBJ2-1	TRBV5-6	13	CASTRAPYNEQFF